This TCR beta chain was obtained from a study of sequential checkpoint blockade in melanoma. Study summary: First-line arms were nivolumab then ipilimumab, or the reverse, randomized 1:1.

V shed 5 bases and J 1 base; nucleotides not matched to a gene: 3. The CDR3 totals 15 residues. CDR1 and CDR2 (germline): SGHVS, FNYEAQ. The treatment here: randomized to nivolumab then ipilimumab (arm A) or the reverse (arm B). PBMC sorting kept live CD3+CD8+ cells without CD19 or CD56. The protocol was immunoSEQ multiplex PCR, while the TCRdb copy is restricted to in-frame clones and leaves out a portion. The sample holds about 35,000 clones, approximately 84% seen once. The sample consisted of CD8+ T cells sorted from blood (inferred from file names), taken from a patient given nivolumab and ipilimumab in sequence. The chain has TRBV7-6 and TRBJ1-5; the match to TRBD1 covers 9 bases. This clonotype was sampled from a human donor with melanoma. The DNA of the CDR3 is TGTGCCAGCAGCCCCGGGACAGGGAGCAATCAGCCCCAGCATTTT. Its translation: CASSPGTGSNQPQHF.